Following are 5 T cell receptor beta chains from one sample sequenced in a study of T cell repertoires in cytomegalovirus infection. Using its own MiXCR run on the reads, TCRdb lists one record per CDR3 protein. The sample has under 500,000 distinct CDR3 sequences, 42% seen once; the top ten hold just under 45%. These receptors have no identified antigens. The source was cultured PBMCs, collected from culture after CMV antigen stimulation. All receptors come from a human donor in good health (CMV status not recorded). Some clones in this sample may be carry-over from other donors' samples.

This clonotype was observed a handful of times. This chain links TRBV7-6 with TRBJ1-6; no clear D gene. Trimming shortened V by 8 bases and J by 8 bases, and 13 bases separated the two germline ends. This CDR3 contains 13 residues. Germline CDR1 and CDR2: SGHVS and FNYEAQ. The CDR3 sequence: CASGLGMDSPLHF. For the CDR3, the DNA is TGTGCCAGCGGCCTCGGTATGGATTCACCCCTCCACTTT.

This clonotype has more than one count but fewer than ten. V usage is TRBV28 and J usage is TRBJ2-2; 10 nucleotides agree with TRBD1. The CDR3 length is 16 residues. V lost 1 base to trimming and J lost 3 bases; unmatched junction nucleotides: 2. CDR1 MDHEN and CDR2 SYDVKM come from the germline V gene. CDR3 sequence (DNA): TGTGCCAGCAGTTTATCCGGGACAGGGGACACCGGGGAGCTGTTTTTT. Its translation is CASSLSGTGDTGELFF.

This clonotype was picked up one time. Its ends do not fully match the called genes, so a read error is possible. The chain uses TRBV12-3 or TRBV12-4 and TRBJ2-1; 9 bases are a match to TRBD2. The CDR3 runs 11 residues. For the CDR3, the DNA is TGTGCCAGCAGTAGCGGGGGGCAGCAAATCTTC. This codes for CASSSGGQQIF.

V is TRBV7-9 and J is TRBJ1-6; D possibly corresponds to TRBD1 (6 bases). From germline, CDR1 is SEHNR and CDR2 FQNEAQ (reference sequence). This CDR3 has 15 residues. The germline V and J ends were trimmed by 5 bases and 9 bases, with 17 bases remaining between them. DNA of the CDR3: TGTGCCAGCAGCCTCGTTCGGGGGGCTAGTTCACCCCTCCACTTT. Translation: CASSLVRGASSPLHF.

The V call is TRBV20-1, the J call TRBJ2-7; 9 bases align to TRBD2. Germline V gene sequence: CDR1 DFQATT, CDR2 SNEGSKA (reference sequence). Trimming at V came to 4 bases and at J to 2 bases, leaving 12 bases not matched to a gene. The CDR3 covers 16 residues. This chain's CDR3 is CSAIPFGVAGAYEQYF. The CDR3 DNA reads TGCAGTGCTATCCCCTTCGGGGTAGCGGGAGCCTACGAGCAGTACTTC.